These T cell receptor beta chains were read from a single sample in a study of human T cells and chemical hapten exposure. TCRdb ran MiXCR on the RACE reads and lists one entry per CDR3 protein. The sample consists of over 60,000 distinct CDR3 sequences, over 9% of them appearing once. Sequenced material: whole blood, taken in connection with sensitization to the hapten diphenylcyclopropenone (DPC). All receptors come from a woman between 45 and 60 years old with alopecia areata. Some clones in this sample may be carry-over from other donors' samples. Each CDR3 is given with its conserved first and last residue. Each record gives: V gene, J gene, D gene, CDR3 protein. The D gene is left open where the match is weak.

TRBV11-2	TRBJ2-1	.	CASSQGMDLAFF
TRBV6-5	TRBJ1-6	.	CASSRLGGSSPLHF
TRBV10-1	TRBJ2-3	.	CASSARQRTDTQYF
TRBV29-1	TRBJ2-3	.	CSAYLSADTQYF
TRBV29-1	TRBJ2-3	TRBD2	CSVALSVAGDTQYF
TRBV11-2	TRBJ1-5	.	CASSLDMNQPQHF
TRBV7-6	TRBJ2-1	TRBD2	CASSLALRGGSGRASYNEQFF
TRBV7-9	TRBJ1-2	.	CASSLGGDGGYGYTF
TRBV19	TRBJ2-3	TRBD1	CASSARDRGRDTQYF
TRBV11-2	TRBJ1-1	.	CASSLAGGGAEYTEAFF
TRBV20-1	TRBJ1-2	.	CSAGDRGGYTF
TRBV12-3/TRBV12-4	TRBJ1-2	.	CASSPWGGYGYTF
TRBV24-1	TRBJ2-7	.	CATSDSDVSYEQYF
TRBV3-1	TRBJ2-2	.	CASSQVVGTGELFF
TRBV20-1	TRBJ1-6	.	CSARSGAYNSPLHF
TRBV7-2	TRBJ2-2	.	CASSTYTNTGELFF
TRBV20-1	TRBJ1-2	.	CSASPLSDGLGPSGYTF
TRBV4-1	TRBJ1-2	.	CASSQDVVTGNYGYTF
TRBV20-1	TRBJ1-1	.	CSVGQTNTEAFF
TRBV20-1	TRBJ1-6	.	CSTSSYNSPLHF
TRBV29-1	TRBJ2-5	TRBD2	CSVEEASGRALETQYF
TRBV27	TRBJ1-1	.	CASSFGRVNTEAFF
TRBV19	TRBJ2-3	.	CASGERDTQYF
TRBV15	TRBJ2-3	.	CATSREPNGHSTDTQYF
TRBV18	TRBJ2-7	.	CASSPPVTREQYF
TRBV7-9	TRBJ2-1	TRBD2	CASSDQAGIGPEQFF
TRBV3-1	TRBJ1-5	.	CASSQDRGYQPQHF
TRBV19	TRBJ2-2	.	CASSIVKRNTGELFF
TRBV6-5	TRBJ2-5	.	CASSYSKFSETQYF
TRBV5-1	TRBJ2-7	.	CASSLGGNPYEQYF
TRBV7-9	TRBJ2-1	TRBD2	CASSWRGSQSGEGDEQFF
TRBV29-1	TRBJ2-5	.	CSARDQETQYF
TRBV10-3	TRBJ1-2	.	CAISWDVNYGYTF
TRBV25-1	TRBJ2-7	TRBD2	CASSPAILAGDEQYF
TRBV29-1	TRBJ1-3	TRBD1	CSAQTGSGNTIYF
TRBV11-3	TRBJ2-2	.	CASSLFAPGLASSGELFF
TRBV30	TRBJ2-2	.	CAWSRGSDNTGELFF
TRBV14	TRBJ2-5	.	CASSQRSSEETQYF
TRBV11-1	TRBJ2-1	TRBD2	CASSLGLLAGQKGNEQFF
TRBV13	TRBJ2-5	.	CASSRLSETQYF
TRBV10-3	TRBJ2-1	.	CATGDQSLYNEQFF
TRBV5-1	TRBJ1-1	.	CASSPDWNTEAFF